This T cell receptor (beta chain) was sequenced for a study of vaccination effects on CD4 cells after COVID-19. Viral peptide pools were used in the ViraFEST assay to expand antigen-specific CD4+ T cells, and sequencing came afterward. Following 10 days of culture, CD4+ T cells were isolated. All vaccine recipients tested negative for nucleocapsid antibodies and had never contracted SARS-CoV-2 infection. Germline values: CDR1 MGHDK, CDR2 SYGVNS. Trimming took 2 bases from V and 1 from J, leaving 8 bases between them. This CDR3 has 14 residues. Sequencing used immunoSEQ multiplex PCR; TCRdb keeps in-frame clones, though not all of them. The data contain some 41,000 clones, roughly 79% of them singletons. This clone was seen only a few times. Antigen unknown.

This TCR was sampled from a human donor who received a COVID-19 vaccine. The chain couples TRBV25-1 to TRBJ1-1; D call uncertain. The sample was CD4+ T cells from PBMCs cultured with SARS-CoV-2 spike peptides, taken before COVID-19 vaccination. The CDR3 sequence: CASSEGDKNTEAFF. In DNA, the CDR3 is TGTGCCAGCAGTGAAGGGGATAAGAACACTGAAGCTTTCTTT.